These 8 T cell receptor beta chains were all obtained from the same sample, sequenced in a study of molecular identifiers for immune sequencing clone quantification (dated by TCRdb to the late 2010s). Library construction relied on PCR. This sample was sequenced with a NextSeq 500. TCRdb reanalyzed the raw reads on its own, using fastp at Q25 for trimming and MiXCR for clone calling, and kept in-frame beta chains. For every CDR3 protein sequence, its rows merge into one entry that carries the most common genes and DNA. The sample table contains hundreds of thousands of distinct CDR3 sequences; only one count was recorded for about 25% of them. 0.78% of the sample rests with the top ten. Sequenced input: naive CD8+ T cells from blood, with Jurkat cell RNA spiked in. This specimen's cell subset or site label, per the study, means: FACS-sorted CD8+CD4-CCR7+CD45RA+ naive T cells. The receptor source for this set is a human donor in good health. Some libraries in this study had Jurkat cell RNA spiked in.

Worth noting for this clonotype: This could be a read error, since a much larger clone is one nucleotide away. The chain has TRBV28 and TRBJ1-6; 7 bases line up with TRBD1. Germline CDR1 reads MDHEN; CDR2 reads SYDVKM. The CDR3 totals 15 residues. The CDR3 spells CASGFDRVLNSPLHF. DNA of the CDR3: TGTGCCAGCGGTTTCGACAGGGTTTTAAATTCACCCCTCCACTTT.

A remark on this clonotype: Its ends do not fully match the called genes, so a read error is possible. For the CDR3, the DNA is TGTGCCTGGGCCCCGGGACAGGGTCCCTACGCGCAGTACTTC. Translation gives CAWAPGQGPYAQYF. The chain joins TRBV30 to TRBJ2-7; TRBD1 matches at 9 bases. The CDR3 covers 14 residues. Germline V gene data show CDR1 as GTSNPN and CDR2 as SVGIG (reference sequence).

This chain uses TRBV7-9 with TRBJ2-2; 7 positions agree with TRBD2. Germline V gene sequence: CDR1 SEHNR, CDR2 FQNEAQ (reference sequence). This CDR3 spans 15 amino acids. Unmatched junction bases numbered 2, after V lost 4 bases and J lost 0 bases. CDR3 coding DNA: TGTGCCAGCAGCTGGGGGGGAACGAACACCGGGGAGCTGTTTTTT. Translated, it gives CASSWGGTNTGELFF. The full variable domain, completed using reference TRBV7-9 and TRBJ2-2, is DTGVSQNPRHKITKRGQNVTFRCDPISEHNRLYWYRQTLGQGPEFLTYFQNEAQLEKSRLLSDRFSAERPKGSFSTLEIQRTEQGDSAMYLCASSWGGTNTGELFFGEGSRLTVL.

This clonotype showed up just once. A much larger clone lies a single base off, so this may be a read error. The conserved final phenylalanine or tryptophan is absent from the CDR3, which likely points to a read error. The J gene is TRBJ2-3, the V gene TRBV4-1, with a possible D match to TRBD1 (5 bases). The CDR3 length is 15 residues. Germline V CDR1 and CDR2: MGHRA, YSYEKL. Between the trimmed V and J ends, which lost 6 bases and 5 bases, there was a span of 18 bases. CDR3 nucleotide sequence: TGCGCCAGCAGGGTAAGGGCAGGGATAATAGATACGCAGTATCTT. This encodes CASRVRAGIIDTQYL.

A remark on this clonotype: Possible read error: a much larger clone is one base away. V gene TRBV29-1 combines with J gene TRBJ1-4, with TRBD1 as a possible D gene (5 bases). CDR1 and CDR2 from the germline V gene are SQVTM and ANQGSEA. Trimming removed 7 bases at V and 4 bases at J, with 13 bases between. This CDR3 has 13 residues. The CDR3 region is CSAEGRINEKLFF. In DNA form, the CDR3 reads TGCAGCGCCGAGGGACGGATTAATGAAAAACTGTTTTTT.

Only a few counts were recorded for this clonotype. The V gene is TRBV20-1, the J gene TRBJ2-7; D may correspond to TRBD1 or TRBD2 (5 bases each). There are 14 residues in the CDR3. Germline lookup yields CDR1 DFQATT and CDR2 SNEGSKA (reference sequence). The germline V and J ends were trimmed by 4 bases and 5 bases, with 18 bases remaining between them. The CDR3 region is CSATIGTVLHEQYF. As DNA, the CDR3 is TGCAGTGCTACCATCGGGACGGTACTTCACGAGCAGTACTTC.

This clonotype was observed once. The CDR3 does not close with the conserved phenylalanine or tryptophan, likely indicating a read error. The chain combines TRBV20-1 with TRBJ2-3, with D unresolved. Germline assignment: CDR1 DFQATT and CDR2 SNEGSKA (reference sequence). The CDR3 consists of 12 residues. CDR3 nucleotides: TGCAGTGCCAGAGACCCCACAGATACGCAGTATTCT. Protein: CSARDPTDTQYS.

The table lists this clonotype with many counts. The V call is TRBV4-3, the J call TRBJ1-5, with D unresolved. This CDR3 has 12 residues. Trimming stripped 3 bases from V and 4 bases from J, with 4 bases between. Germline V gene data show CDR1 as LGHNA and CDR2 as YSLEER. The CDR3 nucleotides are TGCGCCAGCAGCCAGGAAAATCAGCCCCAGCATTTT. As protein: CASSQENQPQHF.